This TCR beta chain was documented in a study of CD8 T cells in Susac syndrome (dated 2019 in TCRdb). A note on the overall study: Repertoire sequencing was used to test whether CD8+ T cell activation and differentiation in Susac syndrome was antigen driven. On the study overall, not on this receptor specifically: The number of individuals in the TCR sequencing and HLA analysis was acknowledged as relatively small.

Peripheral blood CD8+ and CD4+ T cells from healthy donors, Susac syndrome patients and multiple sclerosis patients were profiled by high-throughput TCR beta sequencing. Healthy donors were age- and sex-matched controls. Bulk CD8+ and CD4+ T cells were purified by magnetic negative isolation, while CD8+ TEMRA cells were enriched using FACS. Blood was collected in EDTA tubes and processed within 24 hours, with PBMCs isolated through density gradient centrifugation. PBMCs intended for TCR sequencing were cryopreserved in liquid nitrogen and thawed later in a water bath at 37 degrees C. The sorted or isolated CD4+, CD8+ and CD8+ TEMRA cells had a purity of 90% or higher. RNA was extracted using the RNeasy kit, and about 0.45 to 1 ug of the RNA was reverse transcribed with random hexamers. The immunoSEQ multiplex PCR assay, covering 54 Vbeta and 13 Jbeta segments, was used to amplify TCR beta CDR3 regions. PCR amplification bias was corrected using a synthetic template baseline for primer optimization and computational correction. On the study's bioinformatics: Reads were assigned to V, D and J genes according to IMGT and analyzed in immunoSEQ Analyzer, with only productive sequences retained. Clonality was calculated as one minus the Shannon entropy normalized by log2 of the number of productive unique sequences. Public and private clones were assessed among the 100 most prevalent clones of each patient and control. Susac-specific clones were defined as absent from healthy and MS cohorts, 1052 published viral clones and other ImmuneACCESS disease sequences. In-frame beta chains were kept once TCRdb had trimmed the public reads at Q25 with fastp and called clones with MiXCR. Every entry covers one CDR3 protein and lists the most common genes and DNA from its rows. The V and J calls reflect TCRdb's pipeline rather than the authors' work. Present in this sample are about 200,000 distinct CDR3 sequences, around 95% of which were seen just once. Approximately 0.1% of the sample comes from the top ten.

With respect to this clonotype: The target of this receptor is not known. Per-base quality was not reported, and no clone a single base away is much larger than it.

V loses 7 bases of germline sequence and J loses 0 bases, and the interval between the two ends is 10 bases. The CDR3 covers 14 residues, taking in both the cysteine and the phenylalanine. The sequence is cut down to CDR3 DNA, 42 bases in frame from base 1. CDR1 and CDR2, looked up from the germline V gene, are SQVTM and ANQGSEA. The sequence came from a human donor in good health. Sequencing input: CD4+ T cells from PBMCs. The chain couples TRBV29-1 to TRBJ2-6; the D gene cannot be resolved reliably. The DNA sequence follows: TGCAGCGCCGCGCCGGGCTCTGGGGCCAACGTCCTGACTTTC. Its amino acids are CSAAPGSGANVLTF.